The sequence of this TCR beta chain was determined in a study of CD8+CD57+ T cells in acquired aplastic anemia. Patients chosen for sequencing had CD8+CD57+ cells that had expanded, as shown by flow cytometry. Genomic DNA provided the template from which TCR beta VDJ and CDR3 profiles were obtained. TCRdb analysed the reads with MiXCR anew, one entry per CDR3 protein. The sample contains 150,000 or so distinct CDR3 sequences, more than 40% of which appear only once. Germline V gives CDR1 SGHDN, CDR2 FVKESK. Between the trimmed V and J ends, which lost 4 bases and 2 bases, there was a span of 12 bases. This CDR3 is 14 amino acids long.

This chain uses TRBV14 with TRBJ2-7; tentatively, D is TRBD2 (6 bases). Sequenced sample: sorted CD4+, CD8+, or CD8+CD57+ T cells (not recorded which) from PBMCs. The receptor comes from a human donor with aplastic anemia. The CDR3 region is CASSPTGDAYEQYF. The CDR3, as DNA: TGTGCCAGCAGCCCAACGGGGGATGCCTACGAGCAGTACTTC.